The T cell receptor beta chain described here comes from a study of shared clonotypes between healthy human individuals (dated by TCRdb to 2020 to 2021). Describing the broader study: A couple of women and a few men aged 18 to 49 years were included in the cohort. For each donor, CD4 naive and CD4 memory were each run on three plates, CD8 naive on two plates, and CD8 memory on one plate. Blood TCR repertoires of about five healthy adults were deeply sequenced to estimate repertoire size and the extent of clonotype sharing between individuals. Different laboratories and diverse techniques were used to prepare libraries and sequence TCR repertoires, to increase sequencing depth and limit assay-specific biases. Between about 0.85 and 9.5 billion PBMCs per donor were obtained by leukapheresis.

On this clone: No antigen is known for it. No base quality values were provided; no much bigger clone lies one nucleotide off.

General conclusions and limits of the study: Because the study included only a small number of donors, the genetic and exposure-history diversity represented was limited. Even with the large sequencing depth, rarefaction of the sorted-subset datasets indicated that sequencing was incomplete. Pairwise subsampling led to the expectation that sequencing depth would affect the degree of clonotype sharing among donors. Naive subsets generally had larger estimated clonotype richness than memory subsets did. Sampling was restricted to blood, and TCR repertoires in tissue are likely to differ from TCR repertoires in blood. Clonotypes shared by all four sorted-subset donors showed higher generation probabilities than non-shared clonotypes. Sharing across several donors was observed for about 4.8% of naive CD4, over 3% of naive CD8, over 2% of memory CD4, and over 0.3% of memory CD8 clonotypes.

The donors were healthy, HIV-negative adults who had no recently reported acute infections or vaccinations. Every donor was a Caucasian adult living in Nashville, Tennessee, USA. CD8 memory samples consisted of magnetically selected CD45RO+ cells combined with CCR7-negative CD45RA+ effector memory (TemRA) cells. After blood collection by leukapheresis, PBMCs were isolated using Ficoll-Histopaque density gradient centrifugation and then cryopreserved in the vapor phase of liquid nitrogen. Analytical flow cytometry was used to check the purity and quantity of every magnetically sorted T cell population. From each sorted fraction, genomic DNA was isolated and quantified by UV absorbance on a Nanodrop 2000c. CDR3 length: 16 amino acids, cysteine to phenylalanine. Just the 48-base CDR3 DNA is kept, in frame starting at base 1. V sheds 5 bases and J sheds 2 bases, leaving 19 bases between their ends. From the germline V gene (reference sequence), CDR1 is SEHNR and CDR2 is FQNEAQ.

Using the deep immunoSEQ assay, TCR CDR3 regions were amplified from genomic DNA by multiplex PCR. Genomic DNA extracted from each cell subset was distributed evenly over all wells of several immunoSEQ 96-well plates, and each plate served as one replicate. For sorted subsets, each replicate PCR was loaded with 200 ng genomic DNA, equivalent to roughly 30,000 T cell genomes. Purified libraries were measured with a Qubit 3.0 fluorometer, size-checked on a Bioanalyzer 2100, and measured again with the KAPA Library Quantification kit. Every immunoSEQ 96-well plate was sequenced on a dedicated single-read 150-cycle Illumina NextSeq 550 flow cell. As for how the authors treated the data: Because the immunoSEQ output included only junctional sequences and no quality scores, the filtering could not be the same as the filtering used for full-length reads. To assign V/J genes and CDR3, sequences were annotated against IMGT germline references using PyIR, a Python wrapper for IgBLAST v1.9. Reads were filtered out if the reads had weak V/J assignments (E-value above 1e-6), no CDR3, stop codons, out-of-frame junctions, or ambiguous translated residues. V3J clonotypes were defined by identical inferred V gene, J gene, and CDR3 amino acid sequence. The percentage overlap between two repertoires was calculated by dividing the number of shared unique clonotypes by the size of the smaller repertoire. RTK rarefaction, the Chao1 estimator, and Recon v2.1 estimates of unobserved clonotypes were used to assess repertoire richness. Generation probabilities for all TCRbeta clonotypes obtained by the gDNA method from a few donors were computed using OLGA. Sourced from immuneACCESS, this table was stored by TCRdb with only in-frame sequences that have V and J called. A share of the clones is absent; for the studies checked, an unresolved V gene accounts for under half, and the remainder has no known explanation. The V and J calls and clone size were taken over from that table, and D and trimming were inferred from the DNA. Within this sample are roughly 720,000 clones, with about nine tenths of them counted one time only. Approximately 35% of the sample goes to the ten largest clones.

The sequencing input was memory CD8+ T cells from PBMCs. The cell subset or site label here, explained by the study, means: CD45RO+ cells pooled with CCR7-negative TemRA cells. The chain is assembled from TRBV7-9 and TRBJ2-7; the D gene lacks a confident call. The clonotype was recovered from a man younger than 35 in good health. Some clones in this sample may be carry-over from other donors' samples. The nucleotide sequence reads TGTGCCAGCAGCCCCACCAAGGGCAGGTACCCCTACGAGCAGTACTTC. Its translation is CASSPTKGRYPYEQYF.